The present TCR beta chain was sequenced within a study of T-cell reconstitution after alpha-beta-depleted transplantation in children. Findings and caveats of the study: Roughly two months post-transplant, alpha-beta T cells reportedly originated from several hundred graft clones that had expanded. The main origin of T-cell counts and diversity one year after transplant was newly produced T cells. Recipient T cells and thymic progenitors that survived were the source of the high TCRbeta diversity seen at day 60 in some patients.

Germline trimming cut 4 bases from V and 1 base from J; bases unmatched to any gene: 7. This CDR3 comprises 15 residues. Germline CDR1 reads SGHNT; CDR2 reads YYREEE (reference sequence). In regard to this clonotype: Its antigen is currently unknown.

This sample's TCRbeta library carried unique molecular identifier barcodes. From the PCR reads, TCRdb called clonotypes with MiXCR, one entry per CDR3 protein. The data contain approximately 290,000 distinct CDR3 sequences, under 14% of them singletons. V gene TRBV5-4 combines with J gene TRBJ1-2; TRBD1 aligns across 7 bases. Sequencing was performed on peripheral blood, taken 180 days after TCRalphabeta/CD19-depleted stem cell transplant. The TCR was taken from a male patient aged 2-9 years who had a stem cell transplant for chronic granulomatous disease, so the T cells may come from the graft donor. Here the CDR3 DNA reads TGTGCCAGCAGCCCTCAGGGACAGCTTAACTATGGCTACACCTTC. Translation: CASSPQGQLNYGYTF.